This TCR beta chain appears in the sequencing data of a study of shared clonotypes between healthy human individuals. The V gene lost 0 bases and the J gene lost 2 bases, with 9 bases spanning the gap. This CDR3 contains 15 residues. Germline loops: CDR1 SGHRS, CDR2 YFSETQ. CD8 cells classed as naive were CD45RO-negative and positively selected for CCR7, excluding terminally differentiated effector memory CD45RA+ cells. Assay: immunoSEQ multiplex PCR; the TCRdb copy retains only in-frame clones and omits some. The sample shows under 2,000,000 clones, 85% to 95% of them seen only once. The J gene is TRBJ2-1, the V gene TRBV5-1, with TRBD2 as a possible D gene (6 bases). This sequence was found in a man between 18 and 29 years old in good health. The sequenced sample consisted of naive CD8+ T cells sorted from blood. This CDR3 is CASSLVGSPYNEQFF. DNA of the CDR3: TGCGCCAGCAGCTTGGTCGGGAGCCCCTACAATGAGCAGTTCTTC.